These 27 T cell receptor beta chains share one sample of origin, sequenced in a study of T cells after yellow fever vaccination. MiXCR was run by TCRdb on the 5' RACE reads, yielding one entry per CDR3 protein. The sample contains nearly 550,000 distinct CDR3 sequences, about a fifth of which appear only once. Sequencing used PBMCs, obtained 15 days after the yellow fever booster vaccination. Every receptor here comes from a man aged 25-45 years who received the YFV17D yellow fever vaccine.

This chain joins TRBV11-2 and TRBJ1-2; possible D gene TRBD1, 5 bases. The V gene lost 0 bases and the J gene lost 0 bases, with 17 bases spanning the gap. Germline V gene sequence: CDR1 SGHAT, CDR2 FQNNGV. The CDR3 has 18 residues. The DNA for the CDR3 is TGTGCCAGCAGCTTAGAGGCTGTAGCGACAGAAACTAACTATGGCTACACCTTC. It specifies CASSLEAVATETNYGYTF.

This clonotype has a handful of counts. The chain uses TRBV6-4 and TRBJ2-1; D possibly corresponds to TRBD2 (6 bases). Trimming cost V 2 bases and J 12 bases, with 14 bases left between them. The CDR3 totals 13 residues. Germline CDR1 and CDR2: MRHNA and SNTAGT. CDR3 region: CASSDAKGRRQFF. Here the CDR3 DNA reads TGTGCCAGCAGTGACGCGAAGGGGAGGAGGCAGTTCTTC.

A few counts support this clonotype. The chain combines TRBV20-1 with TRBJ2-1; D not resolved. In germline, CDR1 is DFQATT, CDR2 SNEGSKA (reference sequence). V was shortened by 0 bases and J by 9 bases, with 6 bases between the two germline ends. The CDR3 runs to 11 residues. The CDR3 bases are TGCAGTGCTAGAGATTGGGGTGAGCAGTTCTTC. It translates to CSARDWGEQFF.

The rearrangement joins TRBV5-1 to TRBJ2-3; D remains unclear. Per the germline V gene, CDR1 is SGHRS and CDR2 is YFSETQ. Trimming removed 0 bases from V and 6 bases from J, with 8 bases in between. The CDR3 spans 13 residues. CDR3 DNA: TGCGCCAGCAGCTTGGAGTTGGGCGATACGCAGTATTTT. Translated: CASSLELGDTQYF.

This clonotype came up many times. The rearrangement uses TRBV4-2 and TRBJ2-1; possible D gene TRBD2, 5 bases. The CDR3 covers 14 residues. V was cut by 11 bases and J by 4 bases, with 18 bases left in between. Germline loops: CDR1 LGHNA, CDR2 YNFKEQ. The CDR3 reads CAVTLSGNYNEQFF. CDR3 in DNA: TGTGCCGTCACCCTCTCCGGGAATTACAATGAGCAGTTCTTC.

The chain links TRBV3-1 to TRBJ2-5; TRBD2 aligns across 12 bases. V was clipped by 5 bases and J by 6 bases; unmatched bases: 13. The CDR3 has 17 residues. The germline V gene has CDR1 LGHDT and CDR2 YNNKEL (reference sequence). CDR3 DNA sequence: TGTGCCAGCAGCTTTCGGACTAGCGGGAATCGTCATAAGACCCAGTACTTC. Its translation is CASSFRTSGNRHKTQYF.

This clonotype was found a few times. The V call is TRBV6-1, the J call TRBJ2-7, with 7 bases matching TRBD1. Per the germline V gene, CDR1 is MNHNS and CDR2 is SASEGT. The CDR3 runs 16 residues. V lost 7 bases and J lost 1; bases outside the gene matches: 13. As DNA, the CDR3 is TGTGCCAGCAAGCGAGGTCATACAGGGGATTCCTACGAGCAGTACTTC. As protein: CASKRGHTGDSYEQYF.

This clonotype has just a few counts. The CDR3 coding sequence is TGTGCCAGCAGTTACTCAGGCAGAAACACTGAAGCTTTCTTT. Protein: CASSYSGRNTEAFF. The chain joins TRBV6-5 to TRBJ1-1, with unresolved D. The CDR3 has 14 residues. With 0 bases removed from V and 2 bases from J, the gap between germline ends came to 7 bases. CDR1 and CDR2 (germline): MNHEY, SVGAGI.

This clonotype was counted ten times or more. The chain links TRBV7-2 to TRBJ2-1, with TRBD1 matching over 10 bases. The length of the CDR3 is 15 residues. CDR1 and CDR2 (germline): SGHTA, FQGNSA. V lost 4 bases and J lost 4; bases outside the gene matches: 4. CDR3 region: CASSSDRGLYNEQFF. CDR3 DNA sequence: TGTGCCAGCAGCTCGGACAGGGGGTTGTACAATGAGCAGTTCTTC.

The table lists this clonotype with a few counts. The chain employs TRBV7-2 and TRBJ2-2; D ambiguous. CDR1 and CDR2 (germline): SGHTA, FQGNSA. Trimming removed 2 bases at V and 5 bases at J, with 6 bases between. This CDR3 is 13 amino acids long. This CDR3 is CASSLRKTGELFF. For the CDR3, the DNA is TGTGCCAGCAGCTTAAGAAAGACCGGGGAGCTGTTTTTT.

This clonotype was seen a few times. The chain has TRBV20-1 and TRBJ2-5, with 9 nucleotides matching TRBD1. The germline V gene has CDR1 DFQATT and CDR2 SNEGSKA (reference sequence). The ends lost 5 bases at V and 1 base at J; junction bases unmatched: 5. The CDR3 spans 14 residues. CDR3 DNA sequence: TGCAGTGCTGGCCGGGACAGGGCCCAAGAGACCCAGTACTTC. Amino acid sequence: CSAGRDRAQETQYF.

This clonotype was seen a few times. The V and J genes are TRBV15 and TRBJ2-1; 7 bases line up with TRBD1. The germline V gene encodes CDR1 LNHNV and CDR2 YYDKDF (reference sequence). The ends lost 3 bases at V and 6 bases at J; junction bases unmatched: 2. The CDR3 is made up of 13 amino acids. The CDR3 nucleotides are TGTGCCACCAGCAGGGCAGGGGGCAATGAGCAGTTCTTC. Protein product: CATSRAGGNEQFF.

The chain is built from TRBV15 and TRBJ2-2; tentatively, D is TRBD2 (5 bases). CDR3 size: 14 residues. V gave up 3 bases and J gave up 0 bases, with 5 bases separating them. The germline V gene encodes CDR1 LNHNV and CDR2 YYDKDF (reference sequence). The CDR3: CATSRDSNTGELFF. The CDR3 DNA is TGTGCCACCAGCAGGGACTCGAACACCGGGGAGCTGTTTTTT.

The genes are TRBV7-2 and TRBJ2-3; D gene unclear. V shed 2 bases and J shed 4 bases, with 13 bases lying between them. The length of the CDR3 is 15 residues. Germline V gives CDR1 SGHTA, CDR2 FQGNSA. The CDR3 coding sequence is TGTGCCAGCAGCTTATTTAGGAGCGTTTCAGATACGCAGTATTTT. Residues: CASSLFRSVSDTQYF.

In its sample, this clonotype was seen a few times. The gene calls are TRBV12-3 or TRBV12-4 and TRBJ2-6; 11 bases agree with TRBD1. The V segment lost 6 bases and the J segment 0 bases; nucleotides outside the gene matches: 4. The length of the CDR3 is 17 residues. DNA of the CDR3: TGTGCCAGCAGCAGGACAGGGGGCTCCTCTGGGGCCAACGTCCTGACTTTC. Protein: CASSRTGGSSGANVLTF.

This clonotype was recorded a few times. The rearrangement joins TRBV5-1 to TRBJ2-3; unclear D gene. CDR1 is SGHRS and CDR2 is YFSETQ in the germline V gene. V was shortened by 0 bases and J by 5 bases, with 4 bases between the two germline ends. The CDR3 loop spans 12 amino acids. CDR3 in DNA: TGCGCCAGCAGCTTGGGGAAAGATACGCAGTATTTT. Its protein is CASSLGKDTQYF.

In DNA form, the CDR3 reads TGTGCCAGCACCTTTCAGGAGCTAGTCCACGAGCAGTACTTC. Encoded protein: CASTFQELVHEQYF. This sequence joins TRBV12-3 or TRBV12-4 and TRBJ2-7; D unclear. Trimming left V 7 bases short and J 5 bases short, with 18 bases between. This CDR3 is 14 amino acids long.

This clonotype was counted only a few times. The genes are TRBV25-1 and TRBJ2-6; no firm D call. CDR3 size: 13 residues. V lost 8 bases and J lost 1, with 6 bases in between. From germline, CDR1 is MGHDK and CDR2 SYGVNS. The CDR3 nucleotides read TGTGCCAGCCTTGGGTCTGGGGCCAACGTCCTGACTTTC. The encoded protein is CASLGSGANVLTF.

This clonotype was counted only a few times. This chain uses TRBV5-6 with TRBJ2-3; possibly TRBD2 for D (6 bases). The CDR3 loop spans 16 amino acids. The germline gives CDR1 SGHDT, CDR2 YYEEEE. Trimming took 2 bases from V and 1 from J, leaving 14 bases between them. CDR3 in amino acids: CASSFGGPKGTDTQYF. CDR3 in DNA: TGTGCCAGCAGCTTCGGGGGACCTAAGGGCACAGATACGCAGTATTTT.

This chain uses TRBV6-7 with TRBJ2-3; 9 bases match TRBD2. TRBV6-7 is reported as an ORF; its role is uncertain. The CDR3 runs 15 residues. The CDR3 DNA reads TGTGCTAGCCCTAGCGGGATTGGGGTCACAGATACGCAGTATTTT. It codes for CASPSGIGVTDTQYF.

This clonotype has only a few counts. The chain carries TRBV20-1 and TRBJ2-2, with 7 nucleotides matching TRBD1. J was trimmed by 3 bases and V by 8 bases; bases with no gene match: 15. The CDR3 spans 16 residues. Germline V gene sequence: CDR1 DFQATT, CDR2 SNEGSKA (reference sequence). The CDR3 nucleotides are TGCAGTACTAAAGTCCCCGGACAGGTGTACACCGGGGAGCTGTTTTTT. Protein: CSTKVPGQVYTGELFF.

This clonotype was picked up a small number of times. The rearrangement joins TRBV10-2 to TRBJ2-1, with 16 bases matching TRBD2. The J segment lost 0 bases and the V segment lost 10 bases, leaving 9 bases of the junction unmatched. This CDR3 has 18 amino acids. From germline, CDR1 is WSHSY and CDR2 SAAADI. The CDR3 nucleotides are TGCGCCACAAACAGGGGACTAGCGGGAGGGAGCTCCTACAATGAGCAGTTCTTC. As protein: CATNRGLAGGSSYNEQFF.

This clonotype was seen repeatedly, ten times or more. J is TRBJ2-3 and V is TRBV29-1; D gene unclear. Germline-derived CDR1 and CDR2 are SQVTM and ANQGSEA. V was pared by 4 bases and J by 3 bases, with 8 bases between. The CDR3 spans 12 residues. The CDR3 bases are TGCAGCGTTGCCTTGGGGACAGATACGCAGTATTTT. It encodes CSVALGTDTQYF.

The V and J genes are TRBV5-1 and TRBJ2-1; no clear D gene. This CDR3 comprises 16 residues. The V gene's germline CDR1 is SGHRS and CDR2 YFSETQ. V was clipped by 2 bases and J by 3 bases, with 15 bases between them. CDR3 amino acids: CASSFGVALDYNEQFF. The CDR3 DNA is TGCGCCAGCAGCTTTGGCGTCGCCCTGGACTACAATGAGCAGTTCTTC.

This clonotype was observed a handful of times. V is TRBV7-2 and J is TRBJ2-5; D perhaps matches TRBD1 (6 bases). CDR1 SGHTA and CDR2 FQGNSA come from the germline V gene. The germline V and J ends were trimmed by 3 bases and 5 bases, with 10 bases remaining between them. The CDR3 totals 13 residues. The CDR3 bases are TGTGCCAGCAGCTTTAATCAGGGGGAGACCCAGTACTTC. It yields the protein CASSFNQGETQYF.

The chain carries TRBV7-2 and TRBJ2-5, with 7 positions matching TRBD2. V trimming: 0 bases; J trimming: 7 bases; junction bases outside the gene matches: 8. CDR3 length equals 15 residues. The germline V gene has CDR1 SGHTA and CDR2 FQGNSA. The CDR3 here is CASSLALAVGGTQYF. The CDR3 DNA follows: TGTGCCAGCAGCTTAGCCCTAGCGGTTGGGGGGACCCAGTACTTC.

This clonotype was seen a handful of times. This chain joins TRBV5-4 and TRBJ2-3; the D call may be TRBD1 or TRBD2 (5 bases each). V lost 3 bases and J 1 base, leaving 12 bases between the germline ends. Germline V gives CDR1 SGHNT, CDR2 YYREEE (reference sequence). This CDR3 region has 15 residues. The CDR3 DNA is TGTGCCAGCAGCTGGGGGACCGCGCGCACAGATACGCAGTATTTT. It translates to CASSWGTARTDTQYF.